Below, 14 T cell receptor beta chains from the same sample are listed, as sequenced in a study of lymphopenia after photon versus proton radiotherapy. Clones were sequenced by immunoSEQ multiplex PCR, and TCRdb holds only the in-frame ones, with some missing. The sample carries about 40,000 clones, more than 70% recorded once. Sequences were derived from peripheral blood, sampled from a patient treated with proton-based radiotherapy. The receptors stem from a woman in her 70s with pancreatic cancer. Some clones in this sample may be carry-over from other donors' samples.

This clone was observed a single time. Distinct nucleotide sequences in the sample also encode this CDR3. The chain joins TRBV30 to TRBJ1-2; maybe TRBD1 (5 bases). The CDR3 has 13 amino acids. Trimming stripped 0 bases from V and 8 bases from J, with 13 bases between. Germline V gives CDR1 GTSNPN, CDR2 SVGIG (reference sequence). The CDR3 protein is CAWSVRAGGGYTF. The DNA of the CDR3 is TGTGCCTGGAGTGTTAGGGCGGGGGGGGGCTACACCTTC.

CDR3 sequence reads: CASSLLGTNTEAFF. The CDR3 nucleotides are TGTGCCAGCAGCTTACTAGGGACGAACACTGAAGCTTTCTTT. The chain couples TRBV7-2 to TRBJ1-1, with a weak D call TRBD1 (5 bases). This CDR3 is built from 14 residues. CDR1 SGHTA and CDR2 FQGNSA come from the germline V gene. Trimming removed 2 bases at V and 1 base at J, with 8 bases between. Drawing the rest from reference TRBV7-2 and TRBJ1-1, the complete variable domain is GAGVSQSPSNKVTEKGKDVELRCDPISGHTALYWYRQSLGQGLEFLIYFQGNSAPDKSGLPSDRFSAERTGGSVSTLTIQRTQQEDSAVYLCASSLLGTNTEAFFGQGTRLTVV.

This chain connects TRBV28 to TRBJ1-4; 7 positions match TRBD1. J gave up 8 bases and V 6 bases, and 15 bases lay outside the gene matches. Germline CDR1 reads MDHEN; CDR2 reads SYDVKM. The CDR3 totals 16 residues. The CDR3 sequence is CASSYHRGVVEEKLFF. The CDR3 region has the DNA TGTGCCAGCAGCTACCACAGGGGTGTAGTTGAAGAAAAACTGTTTTTT.

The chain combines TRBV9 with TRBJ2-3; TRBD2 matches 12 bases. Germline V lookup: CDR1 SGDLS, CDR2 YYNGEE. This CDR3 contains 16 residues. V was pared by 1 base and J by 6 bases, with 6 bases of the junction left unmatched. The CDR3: CASSVSPTSGSDTQYF. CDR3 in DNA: TGTGCCAGCAGCGTAAGCCCGACTAGCGGGAGTGATACGCAGTATTTT.

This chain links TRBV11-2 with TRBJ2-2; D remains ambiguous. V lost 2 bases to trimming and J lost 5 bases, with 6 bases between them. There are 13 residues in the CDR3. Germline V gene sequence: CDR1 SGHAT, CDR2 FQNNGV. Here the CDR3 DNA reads TGTGCCAGCAGCTTACTGGGAACCGGGGAGCTGTTTTTT. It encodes CASSLLGTGELFF.

The CDR3 protein is CASTKDRITGEQFF. In nucleotides, the CDR3 is TGTGCCAGCACCAAGGACAGGATCACAGGGGAGCAGTTCTTC. The chain carries TRBV28 and TRBJ2-1; 7 bases fit TRBD1. J lost 10 bases, V lost 7 bases, and 13 bases had no gene match. The germline V gene encodes CDR1 MDHEN and CDR2 SYDVKM. The CDR3 totals 14 residues.

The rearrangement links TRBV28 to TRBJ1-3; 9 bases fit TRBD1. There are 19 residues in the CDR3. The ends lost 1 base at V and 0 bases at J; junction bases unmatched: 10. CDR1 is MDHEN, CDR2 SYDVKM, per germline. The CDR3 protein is CASSLSGTGSLLSGNTIYF. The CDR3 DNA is TGTGCCAGCAGTTTATCCGGGACAGGGAGCCTCCTCTCTGGAAACACCATATATTTT.

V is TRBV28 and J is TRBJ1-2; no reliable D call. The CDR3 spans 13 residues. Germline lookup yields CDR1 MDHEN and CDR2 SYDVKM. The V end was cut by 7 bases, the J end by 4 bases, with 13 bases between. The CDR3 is CASNSDGLYGYTF. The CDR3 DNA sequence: TGTGCCAGCAATTCAGACGGCCTCTATGGCTACACCTTC.

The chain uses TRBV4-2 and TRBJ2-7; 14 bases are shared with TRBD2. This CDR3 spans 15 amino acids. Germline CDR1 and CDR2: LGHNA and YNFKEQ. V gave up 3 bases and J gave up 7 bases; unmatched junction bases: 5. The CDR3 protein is CASSHGLAGGFEQYF. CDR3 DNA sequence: TGTGCCAGCAGCCACGGACTAGCGGGAGGTTTTGAGCAGTACTTC.

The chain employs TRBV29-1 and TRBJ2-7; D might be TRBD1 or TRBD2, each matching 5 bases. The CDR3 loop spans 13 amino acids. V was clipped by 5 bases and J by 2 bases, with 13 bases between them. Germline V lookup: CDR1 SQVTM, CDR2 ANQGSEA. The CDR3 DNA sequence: TGCAGCGTTCCCGGGACGGATACCTACGAGCAGTACTTC. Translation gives CSVPGTDTYEQYF.

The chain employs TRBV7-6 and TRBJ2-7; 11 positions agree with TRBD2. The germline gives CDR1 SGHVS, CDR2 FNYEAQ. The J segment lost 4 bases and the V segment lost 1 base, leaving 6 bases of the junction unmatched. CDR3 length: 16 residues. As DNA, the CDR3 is TGTGCCAGCAGCTTAGAGCCGACTAGCGGGGAATACGAGCAGTACTTC. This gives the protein CASSLEPTSGEYEQYF. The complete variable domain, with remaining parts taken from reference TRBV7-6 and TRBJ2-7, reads GAGVSQSPRYKVTKRGQDVALRCDPISGHVSLYWYRQALGQGPEFLTYFNYEAQQDKSGLPNDRFSAERPEGSISTLTIQRTEQRDSAMYRCASSLEPTSGEYEQYFGPGTRLTVT.

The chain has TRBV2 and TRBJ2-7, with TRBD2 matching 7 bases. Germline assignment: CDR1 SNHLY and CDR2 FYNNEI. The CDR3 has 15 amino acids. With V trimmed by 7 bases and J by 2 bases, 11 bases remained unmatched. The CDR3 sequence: CASTVAGSGAYEQYF. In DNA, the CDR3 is TGTGCCAGCACCGTAGCAGGGAGCGGGGCCTACGAGCAGTACTTC.

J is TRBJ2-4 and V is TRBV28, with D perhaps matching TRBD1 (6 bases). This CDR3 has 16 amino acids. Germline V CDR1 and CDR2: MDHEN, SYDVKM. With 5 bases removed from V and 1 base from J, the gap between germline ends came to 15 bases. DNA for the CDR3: TGTGCCAGCAGTCCCTTGGGGGCGACGGCCAAAAACATTCAGTACTTC. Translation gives CASSPLGATAKNIQYF.

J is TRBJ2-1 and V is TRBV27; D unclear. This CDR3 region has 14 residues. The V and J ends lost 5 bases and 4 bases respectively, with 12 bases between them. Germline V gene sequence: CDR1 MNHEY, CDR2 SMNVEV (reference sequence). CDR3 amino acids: CASSPLTTYNEQFF. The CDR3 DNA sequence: TGTGCCAGCAGTCCCCTGACCACATACAATGAGCAGTTCTTC.